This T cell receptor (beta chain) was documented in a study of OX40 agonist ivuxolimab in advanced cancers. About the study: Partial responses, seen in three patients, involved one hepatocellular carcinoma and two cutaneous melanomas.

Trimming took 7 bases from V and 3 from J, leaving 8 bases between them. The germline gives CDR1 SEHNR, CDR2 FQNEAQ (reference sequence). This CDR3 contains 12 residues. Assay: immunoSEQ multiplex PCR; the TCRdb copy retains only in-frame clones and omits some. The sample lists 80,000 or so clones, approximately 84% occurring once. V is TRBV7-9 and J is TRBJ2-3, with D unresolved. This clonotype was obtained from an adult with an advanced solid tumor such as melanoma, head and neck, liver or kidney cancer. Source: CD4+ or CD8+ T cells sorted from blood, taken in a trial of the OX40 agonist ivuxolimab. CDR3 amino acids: CASNPQTDTQYF. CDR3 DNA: TGTGCCAGCAACCCGCAGACAGATACGCAGTATTTT.